These T cell receptor beta chains were read from a single sample in a study of early T cells in non-severe SARS-CoV-2 infection. A single record per CDR3 protein comes from TCRdb applying MiXCR to the 5' RACE reads. This table holds 70,000 or so distinct CDR3 sequences, over 9.5% found once. Specimen: whole blood, collected at baseline. The receptors derive from an adult who was a healthcare worker with PCR-confirmed SARS-CoV-2 infection or an uninfected control (not recorded which). The CDR3 runs from the conserved cysteine through the conserved F or W. A D gene is named only where the DNA matches it firmly. Clone size is not always given. Where it is, it says once, few, many or a class for expanded clones.

V,D,size,J,CDR3,DNA
TRBV7-2,TRBD2,few,TRBJ2-5,CASTRDPSGETQYF,TGTGCCAGCACCCGCGACCCTAGCGGAGAGACCCAGTACTTC
TRBV10-3,-,-,TRBJ2-7,CAISEAGGQGEQYF,TGTGCCATCAGTGAGGCGGGGGGACAGGGAGAGCAGTACTTC
TRBV11-2,-,-,TRBJ2-7,CASSLDSDGETHYEQYF,TGTGCCAGCAGCTTAGACTCGGACGGGGAGACCCACTACGAGCAGTACTTC
TRBV6-1,-,-,TRBJ1-2,CASSEMRRGLSGYTF,TGTGCCAGCAGTGAGATGCGCCGGGGTCTTTCTGGCTACACCTTC
TRBV5-1,TRBD2,many,TRBJ2-7,CASSQAGGPTDEQYF,TGCGCCAGCAGCCAGGCGGGGGGACCCACCGACGAGCAGTACTTC
TRBV7-2,-,-,TRBJ1-2,CASSLYQGGYTF,TGTGCCAGCAGCTTATACCAGGGCGGCTACACCTTC
TRBV24-1,-,many,TRBJ2-2,CATSDLSGNTGELFF,TGTGCCACCAGTGATTTGAGTGGGAACACCGGGGAGCTGTTTTTT
TRBV20-1,-,many,TRBJ1-1,CSARAGSTNTEAFF,TGCAGTGCTAGAGCAGGGTCGACGAACACTGAAGCTTTCTTT
TRBV5-6,TRBD1,many,TRBJ2-7,CASSPIGQGSYEQYF,TGTGCCAGCAGCCCTATCGGACAGGGGTCCTACGAGCAGTACTTC
TRBV7-9,TRBD1,few,TRBJ2-3,CASSRGQNTDTQYF,TGTGCCAGCAGCCGGGGACAGAACACAGATACGCAGTATTTT
TRBV20-1,-,many,TRBJ2-7,CSARGRGRLSSYEQYF,TGCAGTGCTAGGGGAAGGGGACGGTTAAGCTCCTACGAGCAGTACTTC
TRBV12-3/TRBV12-4,TRBD2,-,TRBJ2-3,CASRPGLAGPNTQYF,TGTGCCAGCAGACCGGGACTAGCGGGCCCGAATACGCAGTATTTT
TRBV30,-,many,TRBJ2-2,CARDRDTNTGELFF,TGTGCCCGTGACCGGGACACCAACACCGGGGAGCTGTTTTTT
TRBV24-1,-,many,TRBJ1-2,CATSDLAYGYTF,TGTGCCACCAGTGATTTAGCCTATGGCTACACCTTC
TRBV11-2,TRBD2,many,TRBJ2-3,CASSLNSGGTDTQYF,TGTGCCAGCAGCTTAAATAGCGGGGGCACAGATACGCAGTATTTT
TRBV11-2,-,few,TRBJ2-5,CASSSDLQETQYF,TGTGCCAGCAGCTCGGACTTACAAGAGACCCAGTACTTC
TRBV11-2,-,few,TRBJ2-1,CASSFGAGLFF,TGTGCCAGCAGCTTCGGGGCGGGCCTGTTCTTC
TRBV11-3,TRBD2,few,TRBJ2-2,CASSSPGGLAGASNTGELFF,TGTGCCAGCAGCTCTCCGGGAGGACTAGCGGGGGCCTCGAACACCGGGGAGCTGTTTTTT
TRBV5-1,TRBD2,-,TRBJ2-4,CASSLATSGRGTNIQYF,TGCGCCAGCAGCTTGGCAACTAGCGGGCGGGGGACAAACATTCAGTACTTC
TRBV30,TRBD2,few,TRBJ2-7,CAWSVAGLSYEQYF,TGTGCCTGGAGTGTAGCGGGGCTCTCCTACGAGCAGTACTTC
TRBV20-1,-,many,TRBJ1-6,CSASGGEYYNSPLHF,TGCAGTGCTAGTGGGGGGGAATACTATAATTCACCCCTCCACTTT
TRBV18,-,-,TRBJ1-6,CASRPGREGSPLHF,TGTGCCAGCCGACCTGGCAGGGAAGGCTCACCCCTCCACTTT
TRBV7-9,-,few,TRBJ2-1,CASSLGGDWTSVEQFF,TGTGCCAGCAGCTTGGGGGGCGATTGGACTTCAGTAGAGCAGTTCTTC
TRBV7-2,TRBD1,few,TRBJ1-1,CASSPGQGTMNTEAFF,TGTGCCAGCAGCCCTGGACAGGGGACCATGAACACTGAAGCTTTCTTT
TRBV7-2,-,-,TRBJ2-7,CASSSRYWETSGEQYF,TGTGCCAGCAGCAGCCGTTACTGGGAAACCTCTGGCGAGCAGTACTTC
TRBV23-1,-,-,TRBJ2-3,CASSPAPETSTDTQYF,TGCGCCAGCAGTCCTGCCCCCGAGACCAGCACAGATACGCAGTATTTT
TRBV5-4,TRBD2,many,TRBJ2-3,CASTPRGGGLRASTDTQYF,TGTGCCAGCACTCCACGAGGCGGGGGGTTACGTGCTAGCACAGATACGCAGTATTTT
TRBV20-1,TRBD1,few,TRBJ1-2,CSARLKTGTSNYGYTF,TGCAGTGCTAGGCTGAAGACAGGGACCAGTAACTATGGCTACACCTTC
TRBV7-3,-,many,TRBJ1-1,CASSTGPLNTEAFF,TGTGCCAGCAGCACGGGACCCTTGAACACTGAAGCTTTCTTT
TRBV19,-,few,TRBJ2-6,CASSIATLAGANVLTF,TGTGCCAGTAGTATAGCCACATTGGCTGGGGCCAACGTCCTGACTTTC
TRBV7-9,-,few,TRBJ2-5,CASSLELVETQYF,TGTGCCAGCAGCTTAGAACTAGTTGAGACCCAGTACTTC
TRBV4-2,-,-,TRBJ2-7,CASSQDQLGSYEQYF,TGTGCCAGCAGCCAAGATCAATTGGGCAGCTACGAGCAGTACTTC
TRBV7-9,-,many,TRBJ2-3,CASTGEGATDTQYF,TGTGCCAGCACCGGGGAAGGCGCCACAGATACGCAGTATTTT
TRBV20-1,-,few,TRBJ1-4,CSARDKGHRPEKLFF,TGCAGTGCTAGAGATAAAGGTCACAGGCCGGAAAAACTGTTTTTT
TRBV7-2,TRBD1,-,TRBJ2-7,CASTRGGQPYEQYF,TGTGCCAGCACCCGAGGGGGACAGCCCTACGAGCAGTACTTC
TRBV6-2/TRBV6-3,-,-,TRBJ2-3,CASTVDTSTDTQYF,TGTGCCAGCACCGTAGATACTAGCACAGATACGCAGTATTTT
TRBV2,-,many,TRBJ2-3,CATSLGPPGTDTQYF,TGTGCCACCTCTCTAGGGCCCCCCGGCACAGATACGCAGTATTTT
TRBV29-1,-,many,TRBJ2-7,CSVLQGGYEQYF,TGCAGCGTTCTTCAAGGGGGATACGAGCAGTACTTC
TRBV29-1,-,once,TRBJ1-2,CSVAGAGYTF,TGCAGCGTTGCCGGGGCTGGCTACACCTTC
TRBV11-2,-,few,TRBJ1-1,CASSFLVGGTEAFF,TGTGCCAGCAGCTTTTTGGTAGGGGGCACTGAAGCTTTCTTT
TRBV7-8,-,many,TRBJ2-3,CASSLMAADTQYF,TGTGCCAGCAGCTTAATGGCCGCAGATACGCAGTATTTT
TRBV13,-,many,TRBJ2-7,CASSVGYYEQYF,TGTGCCAGCAGCGTAGGGTACTACGAGCAGTACTTC
TRBV20-1,-,-,TRBJ1-6,CSVSRIESPLHF,TGCAGTGTGAGCCGGATTGAATCACCCCTCCACTTT
TRBV6-4,-,few,TRBJ2-1,CASINEQFF,TGTGCCAGCATTAATGAGCAGTTCTTC
TRBV20-1,TRBD1,-,TRBJ1-1,CSARGDRGSDTEAFF,TGCAGTGCCAGGGGCGACAGGGGCTCCGACACTGAAGCTTTCTTT
TRBV6-1,-,many,TRBJ1-1,CASSSTVNTEAFF,TGTGCCAGCAGTTCGACGGTGAACACTGAAGCTTTCTTT
TRBV7-2,-,-,TRBJ2-3,CASSPQTSSMGTDTQYF,TGTGCCAGCAGCCCTCAGACTTCCAGTATGGGCACAGATACGCAGTATTTT
TRBV12-3/TRBV12-4,TRBD1,-,TRBJ2-3,CASSYTGQGSTDTQYF,TGTGCCAGCAGTTACACCGGACAGGGGTCCACAGATACGCAGTATTTT
TRBV7-8,TRBD1,-,TRBJ2-3,CASSFSGTGPDTQYF,TGTGCCAGCAGCTTTTCCGGGACAGGGCCAGATACGCAGTATTTT